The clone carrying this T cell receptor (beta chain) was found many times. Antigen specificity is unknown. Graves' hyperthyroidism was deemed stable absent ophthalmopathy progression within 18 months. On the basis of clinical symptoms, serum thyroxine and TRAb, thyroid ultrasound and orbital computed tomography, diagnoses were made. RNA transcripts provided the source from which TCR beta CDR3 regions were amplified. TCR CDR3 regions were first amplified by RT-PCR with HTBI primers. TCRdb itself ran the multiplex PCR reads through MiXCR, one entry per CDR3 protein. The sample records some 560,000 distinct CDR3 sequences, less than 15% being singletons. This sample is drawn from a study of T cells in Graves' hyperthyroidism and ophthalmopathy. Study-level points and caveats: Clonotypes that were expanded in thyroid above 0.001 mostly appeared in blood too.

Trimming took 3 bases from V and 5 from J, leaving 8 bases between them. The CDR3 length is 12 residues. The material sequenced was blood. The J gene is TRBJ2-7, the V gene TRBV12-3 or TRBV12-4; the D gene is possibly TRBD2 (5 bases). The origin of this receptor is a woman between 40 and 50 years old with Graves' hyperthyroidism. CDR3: CASSFGVNEQYF. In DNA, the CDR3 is TGTGCCAGCAGTTTCGGGGTCAACGAGCAGTACTTC.